The present TCR beta chain was sequenced within a study of cytotoxic CD8 clonotypes in ibrutinib-treated CLL. Whole-study results and caveats: Increased clonality at ibrutinib response gave way to a return toward baseline at progression. Relative to age-matched healthy donors, clonality at baseline was higher, and it tracked circulating CD8+ T-cell counts. Public clonotypes were rare and shrank or held steady on treatment.

The CDR3 sequence is 10 residues long. Germline V lookup: CDR1 DFQATT, CDR2 SNEGSKA (reference sequence). The V end was cut by 5 bases, the J end by 8 bases, with 7 bases between. Profiled with immunoSEQ multiplex PCR; TCRdb holds only in-frame clones, not every one. The sample consists of 70,000 to 85,000 clones, 75% to 85% of them appearing once. A word on this clone: As yet, its antigen is unknown.

The TCR was taken from a human donor with chronic lymphocytic leukemia. The chain employs TRBV20-1 and TRBJ2-4; possibly TRBD1 for D (6 bases). The material was PBMCs, obtained at disease progression, from a patient treated with ibrutinib. CDR3 DNA sequence: TGCAGTGCTCCAGGGGACATTCAGTACTTC. Its protein is CSAPGDIQYF.